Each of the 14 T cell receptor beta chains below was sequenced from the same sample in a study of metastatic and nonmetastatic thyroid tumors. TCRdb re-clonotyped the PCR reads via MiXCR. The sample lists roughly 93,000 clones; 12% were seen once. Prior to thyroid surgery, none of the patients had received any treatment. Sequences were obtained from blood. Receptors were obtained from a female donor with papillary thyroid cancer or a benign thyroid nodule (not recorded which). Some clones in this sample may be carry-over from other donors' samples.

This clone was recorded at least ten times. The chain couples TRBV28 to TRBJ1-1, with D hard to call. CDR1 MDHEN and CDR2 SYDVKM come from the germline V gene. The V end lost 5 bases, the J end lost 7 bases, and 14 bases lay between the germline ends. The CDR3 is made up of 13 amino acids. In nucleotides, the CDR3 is TGTGCCAGCAGTCAAGGTGCGGTTAGTGAAGCTTTCTTT. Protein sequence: CASSQGAVSEAFF.

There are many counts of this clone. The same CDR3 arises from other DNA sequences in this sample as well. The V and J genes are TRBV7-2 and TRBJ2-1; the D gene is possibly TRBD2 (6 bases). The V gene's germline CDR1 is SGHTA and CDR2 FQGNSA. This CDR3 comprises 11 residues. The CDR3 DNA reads TGTCTTGCGGGGACGTACAATGAGCAGTTCTTC. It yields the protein CLAGTYNEQFF.

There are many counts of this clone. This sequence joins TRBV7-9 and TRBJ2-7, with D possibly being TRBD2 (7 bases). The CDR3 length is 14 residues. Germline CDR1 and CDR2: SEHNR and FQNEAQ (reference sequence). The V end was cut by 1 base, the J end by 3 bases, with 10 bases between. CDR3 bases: TGTGCCAGCAGCTTAGACGGGGGGCTCTACGAGCAGTACTTC. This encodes CASSLDGGLYEQYF.

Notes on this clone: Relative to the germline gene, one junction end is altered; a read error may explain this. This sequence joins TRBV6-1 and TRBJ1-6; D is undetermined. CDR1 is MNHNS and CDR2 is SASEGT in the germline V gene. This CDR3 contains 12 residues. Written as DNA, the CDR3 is TGTGCCAGCATTGAAAATAGGTCACCCCTCCACTTT. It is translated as CASIENRSPLHF.

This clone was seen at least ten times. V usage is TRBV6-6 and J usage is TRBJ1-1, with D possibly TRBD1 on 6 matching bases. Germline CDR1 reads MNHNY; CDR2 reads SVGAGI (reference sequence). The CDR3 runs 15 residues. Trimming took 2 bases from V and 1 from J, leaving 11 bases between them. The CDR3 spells CASSYRGFGNTEAFF. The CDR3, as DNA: TGTGCCAGCAGTTACAGGGGGTTTGGGAACACTGAAGCTTTCTTT.

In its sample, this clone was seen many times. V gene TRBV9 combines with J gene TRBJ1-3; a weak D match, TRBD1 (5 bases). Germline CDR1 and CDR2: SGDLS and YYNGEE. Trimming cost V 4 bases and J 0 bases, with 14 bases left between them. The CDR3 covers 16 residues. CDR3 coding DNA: TGTGCCAGCAGCCCGGGACGGATAAGCTCTGGAAACACCATATATTTT. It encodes CASSPGRISSGNTIYF.

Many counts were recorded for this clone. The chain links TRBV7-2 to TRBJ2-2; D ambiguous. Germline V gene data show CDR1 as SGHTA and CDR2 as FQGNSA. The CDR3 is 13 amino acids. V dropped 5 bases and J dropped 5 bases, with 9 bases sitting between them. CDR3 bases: TGTGCCAGCAGCCCGGCCGAGACCGGGGAGCTGTTTTTT. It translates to CASSPAETGELFF.

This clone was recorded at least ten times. CDR3 sequence: CASRDGTFSSGELFF. The CDR3 DNA follows: TGTGCCAGCAGGGACGGGACGTTCTCGTCGGGGGAGCTGTTTTTT. The chain has TRBV5-4 and TRBJ2-2; D may be TRBD1 or TRBD2 (5 bases each). In germline, CDR1 is SGHNT, CDR2 YYREEE (reference sequence). This CDR3 is built from 15 residues. V lost 5 bases and J 8 bases, leaving 19 bases between the germline ends.

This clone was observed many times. This chain's CDR3 is CALTRQLNSYEQYF. CDR3 bases: TGTGCCCTTACCCGACAGTTAAACTCCTACGAGCAGTACTTC. The chain uses TRBV30 and TRBJ2-7, with D perhaps TRBD1 (5 bases). CDR3 size: 14 residues. Germline V CDR1 and CDR2: GTSNPN, SVGIG (reference sequence). V lost 8 bases and J lost 0, with 17 bases in between.

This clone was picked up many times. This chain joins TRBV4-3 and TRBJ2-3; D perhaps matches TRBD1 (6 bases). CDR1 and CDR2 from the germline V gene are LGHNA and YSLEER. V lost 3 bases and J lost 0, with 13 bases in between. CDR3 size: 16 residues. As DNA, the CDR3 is TGCGCCAGCAGCCAGAGCCAGGGGTTGAGCACAGATACGCAGTATTTT. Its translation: CASSQSQGLSTDTQYF.

The CDR3: CASSFGMVSGELFF. The CDR3 DNA sequence: TGTGCCAGCAGCTTTGGGATGGTGTCCGGGGAGCTGTTTTTT. This chain joins TRBV5-5 and TRBJ2-2; D not certain. Deletions cut 2 bases from V and 6 bases from J, with 11 bases between. There are 14 residues in the CDR3. Germline-derived CDR1 and CDR2 are SGHKS and YYEKEE (reference sequence).

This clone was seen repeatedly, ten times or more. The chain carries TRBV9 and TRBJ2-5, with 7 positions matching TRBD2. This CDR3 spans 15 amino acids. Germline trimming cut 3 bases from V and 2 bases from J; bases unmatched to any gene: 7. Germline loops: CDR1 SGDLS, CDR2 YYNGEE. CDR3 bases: TGTGCCAGCAGCGCAGTGACTAGCCCACAAGAGACCCAGTACTTC. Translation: CASSAVTSPQETQYF.

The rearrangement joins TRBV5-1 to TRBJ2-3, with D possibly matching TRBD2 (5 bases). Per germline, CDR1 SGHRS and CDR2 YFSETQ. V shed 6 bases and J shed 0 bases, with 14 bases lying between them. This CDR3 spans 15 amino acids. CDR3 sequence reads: CASILSGVSTDTQYF. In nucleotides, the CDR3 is TGCGCCAGCATTCTCAGCGGTGTTAGCACAGATACGCAGTATTTT. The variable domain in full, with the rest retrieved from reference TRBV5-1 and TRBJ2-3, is KAGVTQTPRYLIKTRGQQVTLSCSPISGHRSVSWYQQTPGQGLQFLFEYFSETQRNKGNFPGRFSGRQFSNSRSEMNVSTLELGDSALYLCASILSGVSTDTQYFGPGTRLTVL.

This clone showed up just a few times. The CDR3 loop reads CASSLGSNRQGGYNEQFF. CDR3 DNA sequence: TGTGCCAGCAGCTTGGGGTCAAACCGACAGGGTGGCTACAATGAGCAGTTCTTC. V and J are TRBV5-4 and TRBJ2-1; 7 bases agree with TRBD1. Trimming took 0 bases from V and 3 from J; bases not matched to a gene: 12. Germline V gene lookup returns CDR1 SGHNT and CDR2 YYREEE (reference sequence). This CDR3 spans 18 amino acids.